The table lists the clone carrying this TCR beta chain with many counts. Its specificity is not known. The data were obtained in a study of response to subunit inactivated influenza vaccine. Regarding the study as a whole: Authors suggested that a seasonal influenza vaccination recruits few new T cells each time.

Each CDR3 protein is one row after TCRdb ran MiXCR on the RT-PCR reads. The sample yields 630,000 or so distinct CDR3 sequences, 15% to 18% seen once. With 1 base removed from V and 3 bases from J, the gap between germline ends came to 13 bases. The CDR3 is 15 amino acids. Per germline, CDR1 SGHVS and CDR2 FQNEAQ. The sequencing here drew on PBMCs from blood, taken 12 days after vaccination. The genes are TRBV7-8 and TRBJ2-7, with D possibly called TRBD1 or TRBD2 (6 bases each). The receptor was isolated from a man aged 50 to 60 who received an inactivated influenza vaccine. Here the CDR3 reads CASSLGGGPDYEQYF. DNA of the CDR3: TGTGCCAGCAGCTTAGGTGGGGGGCCAGACTACGAGCAGTACTTC.